The 14 T cell receptor beta chains below all came from one sample that was sequenced in a study of CD8 T cells in Susac syndrome. Random-hexamer reverse transcription was applied to roughly 0.5 to 1 ug RNA. TCRdb fed the immunoSEQ multiplex PCR reads into MiXCR, producing one record per CDR3 protein. The data contain around 280,000 distinct CDR3 sequences, roughly 81% of them singletons. Sequenced input: CD8+ T cells from PBMCs. These receptors were collected from a human donor with multiple sclerosis.

The J gene is TRBJ2-6, the V gene TRBV7-8; 10 bases map to TRBD2. V dropped 8 bases and J dropped 0; count of bases not matched to a gene: 7. The CDR3 totals 17 residues. The germline gives CDR1 SGHVS, CDR2 FQNEAQ. CDR3 loop: CASHAGLAASGANVLTF. The DNA for the CDR3 is TGTGCCAGCCACGCCGGACTAGCGGCCTCTGGGGCCAACGTCCTGACTTTC.

This clonotype was seen once. The chain couples TRBV24-1 to TRBJ2-5; D remains unclear. V lost 2 bases and J lost 7, with 4 bases in between. The CDR3 spans 11 residues. The V gene's germline CDR1 is KGHDR and CDR2 SFDVKD. The CDR3 reads CATSDSGTQYF. CDR3 nucleotides: TGTGCCACCAGTGATTCAGGGACCCAGTACTTC.

The V gene is TRBV9, the J gene TRBJ2-2; tentatively, D is TRBD2 (5 bases). Trimming shortened V by 0 bases and J by 5 bases, and 14 bases separated the two germline ends. CDR1 is SGDLS, CDR2 YYNGEE, per germline. CDR3 length: 16 residues. This CDR3 is CASSVAGSPGTGELFF. CDR3 in DNA: TGTGCCAGCAGCGTAGCGGGTAGCCCGGGGACCGGGGAGCTGTTTTTT.

The genes are TRBV3-1 and TRBJ2-3, with 11 nucleotides matching TRBD2. J was trimmed by 4 bases and V by 8 bases; bases with no gene match: 11. The CDR3 runs to 16 residues. Looked up from germline, CDR1 is LGHDT and CDR2 is YNNKEL (reference sequence). The CDR3 nucleotides read TGTGCCAGCTCCCAGGTAGCGGGAGGGGATCCAGATACGCAGTATTTT. Amino acids: CASSQVAGGDPDTQYF.

The CDR3 DNA reads TGTGCCAGCAGCTTAAATGTGAATGAGCAGTTCTTC. Protein: CASSLNVNEQFF. The chain is built from TRBV11-2 and TRBJ2-1; D remains unclear. Trimming removed 2 bases from V and 7 bases from J, with 6 bases in between. Germline CDR1 SGHAT, CDR2 FQNNGV. The CDR3 has 12 amino acids.

This clonotype occurred once. This chain links TRBV7-9 with TRBJ2-2; 9 bases are a match to TRBD1. This CDR3 is built from 18 residues. Germline trimming cut 4 bases from V and 1 base from J; bases unmatched to any gene: 10. Germline V gene lookup returns CDR1 SEHNR and CDR2 FQNEAQ (reference sequence). CDR3 loop: CASSYPGQGDLNTGELFF. In nucleotides, the CDR3 is TGTGCCAGCAGCTACCCGGGACAGGGTGACTTGAACACCGGGGAGCTGTTTTTT.

This chain uses TRBV9 with TRBJ1-6; the D gene is possibly TRBD1 (5 bases). The germline CDR1 and CDR2 sequences are SGDLS and YYNGEE. This CDR3 contains 15 residues. Trimming shortened V by 4 bases and J by 3 bases, and 11 bases separated the two germline ends. CDR3 nucleotide sequence: TGTGCCAGCAGCCCCGGGACGGACTATAATTCACCCCTCCACTTT. Protein: CASSPGTDYNSPLHF.

The chain is built from TRBV19 and TRBJ2-1, with TRBD2 matching 8 bases. The CDR3 consists of 15 residues. The germline V gene has CDR1 LNHDA and CDR2 SQIVND (reference sequence). Losses at the gene ends were 5 bases for V and 3 bases for J; bases not matched to a gene: 6. The CDR3 spells CASSSREANYNEQFF. CDR3 bases: TGTGCCAGTAGTTCGCGGGAGGCCAACTACAATGAGCAGTTCTTC.

V and J are TRBV20-1 and TRBJ1-1; D possibly corresponds to TRBD1 (6 bases). This CDR3 spans 14 amino acids. V was shortened by 3 bases and J by 5 bases, with 16 bases between the two germline ends. Germline CDR1 DFQATT, CDR2 SNEGSKA (reference sequence). The CDR3 DNA reads as TGCAGTGCTAGGGAAGGGACAACGGATACTGAAGCTTTCTTT. Translating it yields CSAREGTTDTEAFF.

V is TRBV28 and J is TRBJ2-3, with D perhaps matching TRBD1 or TRBD2 (5 bases each). Per the germline V gene, CDR1 is MDHEN and CDR2 is SYDVKM. This CDR3 is 15 amino acids long. Trimming removed 3 bases at V and 1 base at J, with 11 bases between. CDR3 sequence (DNA): TGTGCCAGCAGTTTGTGGGACGGGGGCACAGATACGCAGTATTTT. It specifies CASSLWDGGTDTQYF.

This rearrangement joins TRBV12-5 to TRBJ2-7, with 7 bases matching TRBD2. The CDR3 has 16 amino acids. Germline V gene data show CDR1 as LGHNT and CDR2 as FRNRAP. The V segment lost 0 bases and the J segment 4 bases; nucleotides outside the gene matches: 9. CDR3 in amino acids: CASGLVLLARNYEQYF. CDR3 nucleotides: TGTGCTAGTGGTTTGGTATTACTAGCGAGGAATTACGAGCAGTACTTC.

The V gene is TRBV6-5, the J gene TRBJ2-2, with 9 bases matching TRBD2. The V gene end was trimmed by 2 bases and the J gene end by 1 base; junction bases not matched to a gene: 5. The CDR3 spans 17 residues. CDR1 and CDR2 (germline): MNHEY, SVGAGI. The CDR3 coding sequence is TGTGCCAGCAGTTACAGTCCTAGCGGGATGAACACCGGGGAGCTGTTTTTT. Protein product: CASSYSPSGMNTGELFF.

This chain links TRBV5-6 with TRBJ1-1; D ambiguous. V lost 0 bases and J lost 5, with 8 bases in between. The CDR3 consists of 13 residues. The germline CDR1 and CDR2 sequences are SGHDT and YYEEEE. As DNA, the CDR3 is TGTGCCAGCAGCTTGGTCGGCAGTACTGAAGCTTTCTTT. Amino acid sequence: CASSLVGSTEAFF.

This chain uses TRBV12-3 or TRBV12-4 with TRBJ2-7, with D possibly being TRBD1 or TRBD2 (5 bases each). V shed 4 bases and J shed 6 bases, with 13 bases lying between them. The CDR3 totals 13 residues. In DNA, the CDR3 is TGTGCCAGCAGTTCCCGGGCAGGGAGCGAGCAGTACTTC. This codes for CASSSRAGSEQYF.